The next 23 T cell receptor beta chains were all read from a single sample in a study of blood T cell repertoires in COVID-19. Sequenced by immunoSEQ multiplex PCR; TCRdb stores in-frame clones only, minus some. The sample consists of some 70,000 clones, around 74% of them appearing once. What was sequenced was peripheral blood. The receptor set was obtained from a man aged 60 to 69 with COVID-19, enrolled during active disease.

The chain links TRBV6-5 to TRBJ2-1, with a weak D call TRBD1 (6 bases). Germline CDR1 MNHEY, CDR2 SVGAGI. The CDR3 spans 15 residues. V lost 1 base and J lost 4, with 11 bases in between. The CDR3 nucleotides are TGTGCCAGCAGTTACTACAATACAGGGTACAATGAGCAGTTCTTC. Its translation: CASSYYNTGYNEQFF.

The chain combines TRBV3-1 (or the pseudogene TRBV3-2) with TRBJ1-1; possibly TRBD1 for D (5 bases). CDR3 size: 14 residues. Trimming pared 7 bases from V and 5 bases from J, leaving 17 bases between. In germline, CDR1 is LGHDT, CDR2 YNNKEL (reference sequence). As DNA, the CDR3 is TGTGCCAGCACCCGGGGAGGGGCGGGAACTGAAGCTTTCTTT. Its translation is CASTRGGAGTEAFF.

The chain couples TRBV7-2 to TRBJ2-1; tentatively, D is TRBD2 (6 bases). Trimming pared 1 base from V and 7 bases from J, leaving 8 bases between. Per the germline V gene, CDR1 is SGHTA and CDR2 is FQGNSA. This CDR3 region has 13 residues. CDR3 DNA sequence: TGTGCCAGCAGCTTAGGTCGGGAGAATGAGCAGTTCTTC. The encoded protein is CASSLGRENEQFF.

This rearrangement joins TRBV10-3 to TRBJ1-2, with D possibly matching TRBD1 (5 bases). Looked up from germline, CDR1 is ENHRY and CDR2 is SYGVKD. The CDR3 runs to 14 residues. V was trimmed by 6 bases and J by 5 bases, leaving 16 bases between them. CDR3 sequence reads: CAIRSEERGYGYTF. DNA of the CDR3: TGTGCCATCAGGAGTGAGGAAAGGGGATATGGCTACACCTTC.

V and J are TRBV9 and TRBJ2-2; the D gene is possibly TRBD2 (6 bases). Germline assignment: CDR1 SGDLS and CDR2 YYNGEE. V was trimmed by 4 bases and J by 4 bases, leaving 17 bases between them. There are 16 residues in the CDR3. CDR3 amino acids: CASSPIPGGSTGELFF. CDR3 sequence (DNA): TGTGCCAGCAGCCCCATTCCTGGGGGGAGCACCGGGGAGCTGTTTTTT.

CDR3 bases: TGTGCCAATCAGGGGGGCGATCAGCCCCAGCATTTT. It is translated as CANQGGDQPQHF. The chain combines TRBV28 with TRBJ1-5; 7 positions match TRBD1. Germline lookup yields CDR1 MDHEN and CDR2 SYDVKM. The CDR3 has 12 residues. Trimming at V came to 10 bases and at J to 5 bases, leaving 5 bases not matched to a gene.

This sequence joins TRBV20-1 and TRBJ1-1; possibly TRBD1 for D (5 bases). This CDR3 has 11 residues. Trimming removed 5 bases from V and 6 bases from J, with 10 bases in between. In germline, CDR1 is DFQATT, CDR2 SNEGSKA (reference sequence). This CDR3 is CSALTAAEAFF. The CDR3 bases are TGCAGTGCTCTGACAGCTGCTGAAGCTTTCTTT.

V and J are TRBV5-4 and TRBJ1-2, with D perhaps matching TRBD1 (6 bases). The ends were cut back, 3 bases at V and 10 bases at J, with 13 bases in the middle. Germline V gene lookup returns CDR1 SGHNT and CDR2 YYREEE (reference sequence). The CDR3 length is 12 residues. Written as DNA, the CDR3 is TGTGCCAGCAGCTCTGGGACAAAACACTACACCTTC. The encoded protein is CASSSGTKHYTF.

The CDR3 DNA reads as TGTGCCAGTAGTGACGGGACAGCCTATCAGCCCCAGCATTTT. Its protein is CASSDGTAYQPQHF. V gene TRBV19 combines with J gene TRBJ1-5, with 7 bases matching TRBD1. The CDR3 length is 14 residues. CDR1 and CDR2 (germline): LNHDA, SQIVND (reference sequence). The ends lost 5 bases at V and 5 bases at J; junction bases unmatched: 6. Complete variable domain (other parts from reference TRBV19 and TRBJ1-5): DGGITQSPKYLFRKEGQNVTLSCEQNLNHDAMYWYRQDPGQGLRLIYYSQIVNDFQKGDIAEGYSVSREKKESFPLTVTSAQKNPTAFYLCASSDGTAYQPQHFGDGTRLSIL.

This chain connects TRBV24-1 to TRBJ2-5, with 10 bases identical to TRBD1. The V segment lost 2 bases and the J segment 4 bases; nucleotides outside the gene matches: 6. This CDR3 spans 16 amino acids. CDR1 KGHDR and CDR2 SFDVKD come from the germline V gene. CDR3 sequence reads: CATSDWGQGRGETQYF. CDR3 nucleotides: TGTGCCACCAGTGATTGGGGACAGGGGCGTGGAGAGACCCAGTACTTC.

The rearrangement uses TRBV9 and TRBJ1-2; no clear D. Trimming cost V 7 bases and J 3 bases, with 16 bases left between them. The CDR3 sequence is 14 residues long. Germline V gene sequence: CDR1 SGDLS, CDR2 YYNGEE. The CDR3 sequence is CASGPGQSHYGYTF. The DNA for the CDR3 is TGTGCCAGCGGCCCTGGGCAGTCCCACTATGGCTACACCTTC.

The V and J genes are TRBV18 and TRBJ2-2; D remains ambiguous. With 2 bases removed from V and 6 bases from J, the gap between germline ends came to 7 bases. The germline V gene has CDR1 KGHSH and CDR2 LQKENI. The length of the CDR3 is 13 residues. CDR3 in amino acids: CASSPKSAGELFF. The CDR3 DNA reads as TGTGCCAGCTCACCAAAATCGGCCGGGGAGCTGTTTTTT.

This clone has only a few counts. J is TRBJ2-1 and V is TRBV28; D may be TRBD1 (5 bases). Germline assignment: CDR1 MDHEN and CDR2 SYDVKM. The CDR3 sequence is 14 residues long. V gave up 7 bases and J gave up 7 bases, with 17 bases separating them. CDR3 nucleotide sequence: TGTGCCAGCACCCTGCTTAGGGGTGGGAATGAGCAGTTCTTC. Protein product: CASTLLRGGNEQFF.

This clone was detected a few times. The chain couples TRBV4-2 to TRBJ2-2, with a tentative D call TRBD1 (6 bases). From germline, CDR1 is LGHNA and CDR2 YNFKEQ. The CDR3 totals 14 residues. Trimming removed 3 bases at V and 4 bases at J, with 9 bases between. The CDR3 loop reads CASSQQGSTGELFF. The CDR3 DNA sequence: TGTGCCAGCAGCCAGCAGGGGAGCACCGGGGAGCTGTTTTTT.

This clone was recorded a few times. The V call is TRBV19, the J call TRBJ2-7, with 12 bases identical to TRBD2. V trimming: 11 bases; J trimming: 4 bases; junction bases outside the gene matches: 6. The CDR3 runs to 13 residues. Germline V gene data show CDR1 as LNHDA and CDR2 as SQIVND (reference sequence). DNA for the CDR3: TGTGCCTCCGGACTAGCGGGGAGGTACGAGCAGTACTTC. This codes for CASGLAGRYEQYF.

V usage is TRBV19 and J usage is TRBJ2-1; 11 bases map to TRBD2. Trimming removed 3 bases from V and 9 bases from J; junction bases left unmatched: 4. Germline CDR1 LNHDA, CDR2 SQIVND (reference sequence). The CDR3 length is 14 residues. The CDR3: CASSIVAGGSEQFF. The DNA for the CDR3 is TGTGCCAGTAGTATCGTAGCGGGAGGGAGTGAGCAGTTCTTC.

CDR3 region: CASSLRQGITEAFF. The CDR3 DNA follows: TGTGCCAGCAGCTTGAGACAGGGAATCACTGAAGCTTTCTTT. This chain joins TRBV11-3 and TRBJ1-1; 7 nucleotides align to TRBD1. This CDR3 has 14 residues. Germline CDR1 reads SGHNT; CDR2 reads YENEEA. Unmatched junction bases numbered 5, after V lost 3 bases and J lost 4 bases.

The V gene is TRBV5-1, the J gene TRBJ1-4; the D gene is possibly TRBD1 (6 bases). The V end lost 4 bases, the J end lost 3 bases, and 10 bases lay between the germline ends. The CDR3 runs to 14 residues. Germline-derived CDR1 and CDR2 are SGHRS and YFSETQ. CDR3 residues: CASSRDISNEKLFF. As DNA, the CDR3 is TGCGCCAGCAGCAGGGACATCTCTAATGAAAAACTGTTTTTT.

V is TRBV6-5 and J is TRBJ2-7, with 7 bases aligning to TRBD1. Germline assignment: CDR1 MNHEY and CDR2 SVGAGI. Unmatched junction bases numbered 3, after V lost 4 bases and J lost 3 bases. The CDR3 extends over 13 amino acids. CDR3 protein: CASSFTGVYEQYF. For the CDR3, the DNA is TGTGCCAGCAGTTTTACAGGGGTCTACGAGCAGTACTTC.

This clone was picked up one time. DNA of the CDR3: TGTGCCACCAGTGACCCATCCCCTCGGGGATTCACCGGGGAGCTGTTTTTT. This sequence encodes CATSDPSPRGFTGELFF. This rearrangement joins TRBV24-1 to TRBJ2-2, with D possibly being TRBD2 (5 bases). The V gene lost 4 bases and the J gene lost 4 bases, with 18 bases spanning the gap. The germline V gene has CDR1 KGHDR and CDR2 SFDVKD. This CDR3 has 17 residues.

The rearrangement uses TRBV7-9 and TRBJ2-1, with 11 bases that match TRBD2. CDR3 size: 17 residues. Per germline, CDR1 SEHNR and CDR2 FQNEAQ (reference sequence). Germline trimming cut 5 bases from V and 2 bases from J; bases unmatched to any gene: 8. As DNA, the CDR3 is TGTGCCAGCAGCCTTCGAACTAGCGGGAGAACCTACAATGAGCAGTTCTTC. Its protein product is CASSLRTSGRTYNEQFF.

The chain joins TRBV30 to TRBJ1-5; 7 bases are shared with TRBD1. The CDR3 extends over 14 amino acids. Trimming took 4 bases from V and 1 from J; bases not matched to a gene: 4. Looked up from germline, CDR1 is GTSNPN and CDR2 is SVGIG (reference sequence). The CDR3 spells CAWKRTGSNQPQHF. The CDR3 DNA sequence: TGTGCCTGGAAGCGGACAGGCAGCAATCAGCCCCAGCATTTT.

The CDR3 protein is CASSPNRSNQPQHF. CDR3 sequence (DNA): TGTGCCAGCAGTCCGAACAGGAGCAATCAGCCCCAGCATTTT. This rearrangement joins TRBV27 to TRBJ1-5; perhaps TRBD1 as D (5 bases). Between the trimmed V and J ends, which lost 5 bases and 1 base, there was a span of 9 bases. The germline V gene encodes CDR1 MNHEY and CDR2 SMNVEV (reference sequence). The CDR3 covers 14 residues.